This TCR beta chain derives from a study of a mutant IDH1 vaccine in newly diagnosed glioma. Time point in this sample: week 35, safety follow-up. Each dose of the vaccine consisted of 300 ug of mutant IDH1 20-mer peptide, with topical imiquimod. Eight vaccine injections were given to patients in weeks 1, 3, 5, 7, 11, 15, 19 and 23. Comment on this clone: As yet, its antigen is unknown.

Germline V gives CDR1 MNHEY, CDR2 SVGAGI. The CDR3 sequence is 12 residues long. V lost 11 bases and J lost 2, with 7 bases in between. Produced via immunoSEQ multiplex PCR; TCRdb's table is partial and in-frame only. The profile covers around 41,000 clones, with around 91% appearing a single time and around 1.5% taken by the ten largest. This chain links TRBV6-5 with TRBJ2-6; no firm D call. The receptor comes from a man aged 35-49 years with glioma. Sequencing was performed on PBMCs, taken from a glioma patient whose treatment included an IDH1 peptide vaccine. The CDR3 sequence is CACRAGANVLTF. The CDR3 DNA reads TGTGCCTGCCGCGCTGGGGCCAACGTCCTGACTTTC.